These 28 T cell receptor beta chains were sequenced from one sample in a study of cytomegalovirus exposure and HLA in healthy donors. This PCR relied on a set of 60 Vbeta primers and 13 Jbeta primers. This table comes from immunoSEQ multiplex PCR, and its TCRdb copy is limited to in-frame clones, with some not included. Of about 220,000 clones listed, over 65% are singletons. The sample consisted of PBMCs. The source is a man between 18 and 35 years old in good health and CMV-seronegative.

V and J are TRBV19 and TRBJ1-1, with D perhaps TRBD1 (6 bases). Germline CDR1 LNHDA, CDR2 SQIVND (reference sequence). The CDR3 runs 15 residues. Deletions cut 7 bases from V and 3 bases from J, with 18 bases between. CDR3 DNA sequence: TGTGCCAGTACTCATTGGGGGGGCGTGGACACTGAAGCTTTCTTT. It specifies CASTHWGGVDTEAFF.

This chain's CDR3 is CASSIGGNYGYTF. The DNA of the CDR3 is TGTGCCAGTAGTATTGGGGGGAACTATGGCTACACCTTC. The J gene is TRBJ1-2, the V gene TRBV19; a possible D gene is TRBD1 (5 bases). V gave up 3 bases and J gave up 2 bases, with 7 bases separating them. Germline CDR1 LNHDA, CDR2 SQIVND (reference sequence). The CDR3 spans 13 residues. Supplemented by reference TRBV19 and TRBJ1-2, the full variable domain reads DGGITQSPKYLFRKEGQNVTLSCEQNLNHDAMYWYRQDPGQGLRLIYYSQIVNDFQKGDIAEGYSVSREKKESFPLTVTSAQKNPTAFYLCASSIGGNYGYTFGSGTRLTVV.

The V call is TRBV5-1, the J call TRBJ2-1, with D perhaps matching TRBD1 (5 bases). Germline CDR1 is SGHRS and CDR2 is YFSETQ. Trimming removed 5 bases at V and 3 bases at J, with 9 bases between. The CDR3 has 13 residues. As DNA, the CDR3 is TGCGCCAGCAGGGACATAAGCTACAATGAGCAGTTCTTC. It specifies CASRDISYNEQFF.

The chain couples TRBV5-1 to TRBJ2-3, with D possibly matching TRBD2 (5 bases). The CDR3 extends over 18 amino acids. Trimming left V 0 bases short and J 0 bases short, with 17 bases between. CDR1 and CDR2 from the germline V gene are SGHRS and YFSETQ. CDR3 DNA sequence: TGCGCCAGCAGCTTGGTTCCAGCGGACGTATCTAGCACAGATACGCAGTATTTT. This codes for CASSLVPADVSSTDTQYF.

Here the CDR3 DNA reads TGCGCCAGCAGTCAATTATTTTCGCGGGAGGGTTGGAGTGCCAAAAACATTCAGTACTTC. Its translation: CASSQLFSREGWSAKNIQYF. The V call is TRBV23-1, the J call TRBJ2-4, with 9 positions matching TRBD2. TRBV23-1 is identified as an open reading frame with a role that is uncertain. V shed 1 base and J 1 base; nucleotides not matched to a gene: 14. The CDR3 length is 20 residues.

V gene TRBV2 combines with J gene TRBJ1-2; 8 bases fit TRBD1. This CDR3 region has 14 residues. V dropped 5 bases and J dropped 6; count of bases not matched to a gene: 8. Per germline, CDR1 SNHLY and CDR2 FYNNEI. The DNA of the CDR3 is TGTGCCAGCAGTACTAGGACAGGGAAGAATGGCTACACCTTC. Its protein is CASSTRTGKNGYTF.

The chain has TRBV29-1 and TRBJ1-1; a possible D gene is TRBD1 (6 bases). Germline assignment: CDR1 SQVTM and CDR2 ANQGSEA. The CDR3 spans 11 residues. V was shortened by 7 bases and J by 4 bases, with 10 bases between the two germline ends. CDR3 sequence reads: CSARQVTEAFF. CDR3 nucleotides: TGCAGCGCCCGACAGGTCACTGAAGCTTTCTTT.

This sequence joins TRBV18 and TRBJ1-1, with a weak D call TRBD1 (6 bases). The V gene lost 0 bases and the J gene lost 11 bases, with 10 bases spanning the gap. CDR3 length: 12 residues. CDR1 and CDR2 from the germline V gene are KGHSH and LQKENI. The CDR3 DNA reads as TGTGCCAGCTCACCACCGGGGGCGTGGGCTTTCTTT. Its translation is CASSPPGAWAFF.

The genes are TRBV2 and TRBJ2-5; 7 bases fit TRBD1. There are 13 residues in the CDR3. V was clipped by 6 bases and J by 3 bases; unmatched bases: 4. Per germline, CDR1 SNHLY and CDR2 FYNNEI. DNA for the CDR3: TGTGCCAGCAGCCTGACAGGGAAAGAGACCCAGTACTTC. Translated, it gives CASSLTGKETQYF. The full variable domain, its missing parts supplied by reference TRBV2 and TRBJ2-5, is EPEVTQTPSHQVTQMGQEVILRCVPISNHLYFYWYRQILGQKVEFLVSFYNNEISEKSEIFDDQFSVERPDGSNFTLKIRSTKLEDSAMYFCASSLTGKETQYFGPGTRLLVL.

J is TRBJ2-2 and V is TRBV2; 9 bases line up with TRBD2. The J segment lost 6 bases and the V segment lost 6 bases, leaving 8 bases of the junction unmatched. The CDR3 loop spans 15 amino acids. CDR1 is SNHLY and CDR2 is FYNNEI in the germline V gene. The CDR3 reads CASSPGTSQPGELFF. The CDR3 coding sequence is TGTGCCAGCAGCCCCGGGACTAGCCAACCCGGGGAGCTGTTTTTT. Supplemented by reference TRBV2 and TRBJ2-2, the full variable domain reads EPEVTQTPSHQVTQMGQEVILRCVPISNHLYFYWYRQILGQKVEFLVSFYNNEISEKSEIFDDQFSVERPDGSNFTLKIRSTKLEDSAMYFCASSPGTSQPGELFFGEGSRLTVL.

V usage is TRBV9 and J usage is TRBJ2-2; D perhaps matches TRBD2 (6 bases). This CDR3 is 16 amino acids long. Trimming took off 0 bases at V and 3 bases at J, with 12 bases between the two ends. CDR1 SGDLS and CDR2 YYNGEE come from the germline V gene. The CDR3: CASSVVSSGYTGELFF. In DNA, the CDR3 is TGTGCCAGCAGCGTAGTGTCCAGCGGGTACACCGGGGAGCTGTTTTTT.

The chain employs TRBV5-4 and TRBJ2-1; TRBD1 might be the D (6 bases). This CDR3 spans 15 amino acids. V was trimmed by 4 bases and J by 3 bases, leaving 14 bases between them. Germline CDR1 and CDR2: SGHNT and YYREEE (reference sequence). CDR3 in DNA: TGTGCCAGCAGCCGACCCGAGGGGGACTACAATGAGCAGTTCTTC. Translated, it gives CASSRPEGDYNEQFF.

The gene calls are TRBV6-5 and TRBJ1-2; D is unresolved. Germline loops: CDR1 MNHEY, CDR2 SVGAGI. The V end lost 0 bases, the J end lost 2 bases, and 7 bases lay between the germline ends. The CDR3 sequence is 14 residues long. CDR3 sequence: CASSYSTLNYGYTF. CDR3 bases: TGTGCCAGCAGTTACTCGACACTCAACTATGGCTACACCTTC.

The CDR3: CASSLGTGAADEQYF. In nucleotides, the CDR3 is TGCGCCAGCAGCTTGGGTACGGGAGCGGCCGACGAGCAGTACTTC. V and J are TRBV5-1 and TRBJ2-7; maybe TRBD2 (6 bases). This CDR3 spans 15 amino acids. Deletions cut 0 bases from V and 5 bases from J, with 15 bases between. CDR1 and CDR2 (germline): SGHRS, YFSETQ.

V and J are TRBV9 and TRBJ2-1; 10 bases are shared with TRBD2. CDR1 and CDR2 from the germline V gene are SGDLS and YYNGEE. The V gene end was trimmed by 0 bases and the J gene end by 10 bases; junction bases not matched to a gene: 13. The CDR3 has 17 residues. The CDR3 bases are TGTGCCAGCAGCGTAGCGGGTCGTAGCGGGAGGATCGGGGAGCAGTTCTTC. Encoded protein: CASSVAGRSGRIGEQFF.

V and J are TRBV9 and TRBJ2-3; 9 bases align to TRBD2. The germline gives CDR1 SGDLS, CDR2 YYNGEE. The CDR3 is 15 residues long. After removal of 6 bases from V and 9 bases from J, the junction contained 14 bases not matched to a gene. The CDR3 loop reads CASTRTGSGSGTQYF. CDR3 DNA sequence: TGTGCCAGCACTAGGACGGGTAGCGGGAGTGGGACGCAGTATTTT. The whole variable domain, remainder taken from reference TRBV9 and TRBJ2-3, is DSGVTQTPKHLITATGQRVTLRCSPRSGDLSVYWYQQSLDQGLQFLIQYYNGEERAKGNILERFSAQQFPDLHSELNLSSLELGDSALYFCASTRTGSGSGTQYFGPGTRLTVL.

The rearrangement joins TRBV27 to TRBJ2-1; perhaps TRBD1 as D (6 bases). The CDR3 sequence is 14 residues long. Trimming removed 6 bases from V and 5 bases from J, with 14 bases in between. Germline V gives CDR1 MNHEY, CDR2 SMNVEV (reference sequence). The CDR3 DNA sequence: TGTGCCAGCAGCTATGGACAGACAAACAATGAGCAGTTCTTC. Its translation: CASSYGQTNNEQFF.

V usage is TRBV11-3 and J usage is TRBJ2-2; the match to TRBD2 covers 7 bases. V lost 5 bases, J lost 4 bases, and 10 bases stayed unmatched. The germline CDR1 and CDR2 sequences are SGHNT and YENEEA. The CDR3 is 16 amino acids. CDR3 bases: TGTGCCAGCAGCCCGAATAGGGGCGGGGGCACCGGGGAGCTGTTTTTT. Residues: CASSPNRGGGTGELFF.

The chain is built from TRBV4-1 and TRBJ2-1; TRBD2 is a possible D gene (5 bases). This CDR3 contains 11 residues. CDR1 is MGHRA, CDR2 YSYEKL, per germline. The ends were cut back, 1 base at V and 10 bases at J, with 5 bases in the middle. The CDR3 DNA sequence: TGCGCCAGCAGCCAAGGAGGGGAGCAGTTCTTC. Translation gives CASSQGGEQFF.

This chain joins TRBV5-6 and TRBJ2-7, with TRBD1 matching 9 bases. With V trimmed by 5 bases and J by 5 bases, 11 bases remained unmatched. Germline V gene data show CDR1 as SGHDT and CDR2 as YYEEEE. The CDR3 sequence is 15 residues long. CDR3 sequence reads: CASSSDGTGNHEQYF. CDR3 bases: TGTGCCAGCAGTTCTGACGGGACAGGGAACCACGAGCAGTACTTC.

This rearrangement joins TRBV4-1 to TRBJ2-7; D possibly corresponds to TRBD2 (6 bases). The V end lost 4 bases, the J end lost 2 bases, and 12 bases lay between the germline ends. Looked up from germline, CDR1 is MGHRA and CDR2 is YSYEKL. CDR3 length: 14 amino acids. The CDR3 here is CASSLAETTYEQYF. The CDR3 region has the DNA TGCGCCAGCAGCCTAGCGGAGACAACCTACGAGCAGTACTTC.

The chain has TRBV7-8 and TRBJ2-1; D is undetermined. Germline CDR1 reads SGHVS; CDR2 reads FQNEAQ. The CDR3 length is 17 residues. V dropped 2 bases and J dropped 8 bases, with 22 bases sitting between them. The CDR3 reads CASSLYLGQVALHEQFF. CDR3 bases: TGTGCCAGCAGCTTATATCTAGGTCAAGTGGCTCTCCATGAGCAGTTCTTC.

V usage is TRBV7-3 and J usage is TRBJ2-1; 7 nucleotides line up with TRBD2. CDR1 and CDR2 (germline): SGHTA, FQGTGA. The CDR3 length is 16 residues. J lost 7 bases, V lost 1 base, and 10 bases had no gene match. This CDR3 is CASSLNAGVRYNEQFF. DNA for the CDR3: TGTGCCAGCAGCTTAAACGCGGGAGTGAGGTATAATGAGCAGTTCTTC.

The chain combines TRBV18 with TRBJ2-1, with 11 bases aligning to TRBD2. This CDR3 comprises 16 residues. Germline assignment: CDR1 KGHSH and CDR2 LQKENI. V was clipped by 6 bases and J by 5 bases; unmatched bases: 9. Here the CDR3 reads CASSRGLAGLNNEQFF. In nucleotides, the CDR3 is TGTGCCAGCTCGAGAGGACTAGCGGGCTTAAACAATGAGCAGTTCTTC.

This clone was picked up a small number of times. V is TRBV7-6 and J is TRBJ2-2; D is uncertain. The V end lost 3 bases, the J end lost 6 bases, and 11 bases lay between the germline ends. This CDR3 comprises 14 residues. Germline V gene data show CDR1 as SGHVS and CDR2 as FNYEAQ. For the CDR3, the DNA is TGTGCCAGCAGCTTGGGCTTTTTCGCCGGGGAGCTGTTTTTT. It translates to CASSLGFFAGELFF.

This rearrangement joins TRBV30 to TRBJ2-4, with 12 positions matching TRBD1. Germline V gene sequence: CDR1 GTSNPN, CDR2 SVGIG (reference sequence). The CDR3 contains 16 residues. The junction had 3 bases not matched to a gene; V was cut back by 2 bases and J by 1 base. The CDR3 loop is CAWSPGTGGAKNIQYF. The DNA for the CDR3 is TGTGCCTGGAGTCCTGGGACAGGGGGCGCCAAAAACATTCAGTACTTC.

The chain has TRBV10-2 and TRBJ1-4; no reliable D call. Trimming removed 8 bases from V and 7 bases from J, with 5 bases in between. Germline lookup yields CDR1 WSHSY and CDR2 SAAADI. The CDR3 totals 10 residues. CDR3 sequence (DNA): TGCGCCAGCCTCGGTGAAAAACTGTTTTTT. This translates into CASLGEKLFF.

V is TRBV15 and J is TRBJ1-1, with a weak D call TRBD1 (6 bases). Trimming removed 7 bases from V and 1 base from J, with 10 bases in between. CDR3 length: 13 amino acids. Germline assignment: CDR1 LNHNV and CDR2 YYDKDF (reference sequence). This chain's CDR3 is CATNRGKNTEAFF. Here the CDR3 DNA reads TGTGCCACCAATAGGGGGAAGAACACTGAAGCTTTCTTT.